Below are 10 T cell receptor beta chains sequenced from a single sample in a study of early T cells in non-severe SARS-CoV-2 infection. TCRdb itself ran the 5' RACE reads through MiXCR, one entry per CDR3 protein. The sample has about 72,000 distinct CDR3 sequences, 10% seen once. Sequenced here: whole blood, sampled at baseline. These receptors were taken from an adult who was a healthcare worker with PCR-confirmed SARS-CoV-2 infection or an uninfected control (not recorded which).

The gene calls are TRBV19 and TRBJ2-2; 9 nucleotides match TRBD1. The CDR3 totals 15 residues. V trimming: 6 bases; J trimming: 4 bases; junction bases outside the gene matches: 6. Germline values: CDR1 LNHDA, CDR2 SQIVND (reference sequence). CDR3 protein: CASSGTGTPTGELFF. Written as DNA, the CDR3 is TGTGCCAGTAGCGGGACAGGGACCCCCACCGGGGAGCTGTTTTTT.

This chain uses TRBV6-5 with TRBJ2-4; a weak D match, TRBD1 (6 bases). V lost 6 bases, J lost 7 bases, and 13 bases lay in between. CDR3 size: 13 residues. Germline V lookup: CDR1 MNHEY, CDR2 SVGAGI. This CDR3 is CASSPGQRNIQYF. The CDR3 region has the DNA TGTGCCAGCAGCCCCGGACAGAGGAACATTCAGTACTTC.

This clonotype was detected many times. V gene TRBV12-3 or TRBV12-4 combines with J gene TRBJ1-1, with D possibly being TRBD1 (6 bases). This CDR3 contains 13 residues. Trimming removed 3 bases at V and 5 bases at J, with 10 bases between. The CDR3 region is CASSLRGYTEAFF. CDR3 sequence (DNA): TGTGCCAGCAGTTTGAGGGGGTATACTGAAGCTTTCTTT.

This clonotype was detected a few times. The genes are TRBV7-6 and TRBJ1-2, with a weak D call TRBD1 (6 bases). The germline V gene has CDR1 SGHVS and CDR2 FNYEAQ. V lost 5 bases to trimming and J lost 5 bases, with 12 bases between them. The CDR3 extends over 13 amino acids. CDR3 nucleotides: TGTGCCAGCAGCCCAGGGGCCGGGTATGGCTACACCTTC. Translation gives CASSPGAGYGYTF.

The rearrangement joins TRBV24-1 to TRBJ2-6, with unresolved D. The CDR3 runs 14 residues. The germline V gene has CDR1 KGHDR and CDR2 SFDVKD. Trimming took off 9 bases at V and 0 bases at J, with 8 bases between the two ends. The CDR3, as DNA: TGTGCCACCGGGGAAAACTCTGGGGCCAACGTCCTGACTTTC. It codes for CATGENSGANVLTF.

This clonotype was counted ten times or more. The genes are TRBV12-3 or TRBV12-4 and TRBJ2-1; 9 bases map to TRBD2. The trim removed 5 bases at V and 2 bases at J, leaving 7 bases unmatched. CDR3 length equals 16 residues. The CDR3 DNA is TGTGCCAGCAGTCCTCTTACTAGCGGGCCCTACAATGAGCAGTTCTTC. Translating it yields CASSPLTSGPYNEQFF.

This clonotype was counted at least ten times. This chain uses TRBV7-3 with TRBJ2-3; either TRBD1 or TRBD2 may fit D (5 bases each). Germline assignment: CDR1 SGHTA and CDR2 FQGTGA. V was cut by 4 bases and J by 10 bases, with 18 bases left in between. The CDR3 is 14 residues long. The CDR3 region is CASSSTLGAGPQYF. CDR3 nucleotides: TGTGCCAGCAGCTCAACCCTCGGGGCTGGGCCGCAGTATTTT.

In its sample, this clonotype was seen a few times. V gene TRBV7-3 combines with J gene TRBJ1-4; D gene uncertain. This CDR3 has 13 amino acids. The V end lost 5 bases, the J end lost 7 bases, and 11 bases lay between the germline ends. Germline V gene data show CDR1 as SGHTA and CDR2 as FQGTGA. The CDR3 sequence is CASSVSNGEKLFF. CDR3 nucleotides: TGTGCCAGCAGCGTTAGTAACGGTGAAAAACTGTTTTTT.

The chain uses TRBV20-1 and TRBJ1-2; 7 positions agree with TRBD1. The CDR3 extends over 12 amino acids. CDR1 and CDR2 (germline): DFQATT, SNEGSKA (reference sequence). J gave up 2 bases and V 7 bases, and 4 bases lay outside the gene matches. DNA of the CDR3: TGCAGTGTCCCGACAGGGAACTATGGCTACACCTTC. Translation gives CSVPTGNYGYTF.

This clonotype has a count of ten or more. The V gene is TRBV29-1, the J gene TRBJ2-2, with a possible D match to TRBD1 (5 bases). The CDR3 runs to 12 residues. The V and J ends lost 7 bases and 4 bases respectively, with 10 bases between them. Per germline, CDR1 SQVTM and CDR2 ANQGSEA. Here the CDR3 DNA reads TGCAGCGCAGGGTCTAGCACCGGGGAGCTGTTTTTT. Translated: CSAGSSTGELFF.